This entry features one TCR beta chain sequence. Its target antigen remains unknown. No per-base quality is available; no much larger clone lies one base away. CDR1 is given as LGHDT and CDR2 as YNNKEL, both from the germline V gene (reference sequence). Including cysteine and phenylalanine, the CDR3 has 13 amino acids. CDR3 DNA only is kept here, 39 bases in frame from base 1. V loses 4 bases, J loses 4 bases, and the germline ends lie 10 bases apart. The data originate from a study of blood T cell repertoires in COVID-19 (dated by TCRdb to 2018 to 2020). As for the study more broadly: Samples from collaborators originated in the United States, Italy and Spain and spanned both the acute and convalescent phases of COVID-19. The prospective study material was composed of cDNA or gDNA derived from T cells, B-cell-depleted T cells, or PBMCs. Deeply sampled blood TCRbeta repertoires from subjects exposed to, actively infected with, or recovered from COVID-19 were included in the dataset. A freely available public database, intended as a resource for researchers studying the immune response to SARS-CoV-2, is where the repertoires were released. The samples were drawn from the first 160 participants of the ongoing ImmuneRACE study and from 950 to 1,500 subjects provided by 6 global collaborators. The sample metadata nearly always contained a de-identified subject ID, COVID-19 status, age in years and sex. HLA class I and class II types, where available, came from metadata supplied by the sample provider rather than from assay-based typing. Study-wide findings and limitations: The quantity of clinical and demographic metadata differed by source and by participant and was supplied without curation.

Each collaborating institution followed its own protocols to collect whole blood in K2EDTA tubes. Collaborator samples were shipped for TCRbeta analysis as frozen whole blood, isolated PBMCs, or DNA extracted from either sample type. The immunoSEQ Assay, a bias-controlled multiplex PCR, was used to amplify TCRbeta CDR3 regions from genomic DNA. For the original study's pipeline: Within the assay, amplification of reference gene primers was used to estimate how many nucleated cells each sample contained. To quantify the absolute abundance of each unique TCRbeta CDR3 rearrangement, sequence reads were collapsed and filtered. For each sample, productive Simpson clonality was calculated as the square root of Simpson's diversity index over productive rearrangements. Sourced from immuneACCESS, this table was stored by TCRdb with only in-frame sequences that have V and J called. A share of the clones is absent; for the studies checked, an unresolved V gene accounts for under half, and the remainder has no known explanation. Clone size and the V and J calls come from that table; the DNA yielded D and trimming. This sample is represented by approximately 270,000 clones; around nine tenths of them were singletons. More than 0.75% of the sample is held by the ten biggest clonotypes.

The rearrangement combines TRBV3-1 (or the pseudogene TRBV3-2) with TRBJ2-5; TRBD1 might be the D gene, on 6 matching bases. Sequencing was done on a sample of peripheral blood. This TCR was recovered from a man aged 25-45 years with acute or convalescent COVID-19. This receptor has the CDR3 CASSPQGGETQYF. The DNA is as follows: TGTGCCAGCAGCCCCCAAGGGGGAGAGACCCAGTACTTC.